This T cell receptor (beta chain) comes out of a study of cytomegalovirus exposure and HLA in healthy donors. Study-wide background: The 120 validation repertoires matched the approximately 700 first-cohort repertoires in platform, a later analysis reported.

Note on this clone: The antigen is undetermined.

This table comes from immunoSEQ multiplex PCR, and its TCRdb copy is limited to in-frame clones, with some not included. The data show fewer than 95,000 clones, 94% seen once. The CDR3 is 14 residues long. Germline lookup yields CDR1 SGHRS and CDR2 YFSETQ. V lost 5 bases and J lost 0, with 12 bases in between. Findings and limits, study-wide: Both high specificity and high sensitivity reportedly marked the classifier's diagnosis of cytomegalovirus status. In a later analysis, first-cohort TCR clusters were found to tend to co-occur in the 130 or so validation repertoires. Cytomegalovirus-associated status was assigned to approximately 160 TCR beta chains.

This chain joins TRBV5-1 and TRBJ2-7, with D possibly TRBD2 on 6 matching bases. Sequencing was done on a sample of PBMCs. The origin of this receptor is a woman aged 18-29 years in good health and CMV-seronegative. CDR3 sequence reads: CASRGLASSYEQYF. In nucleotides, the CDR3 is TGCGCCAGCAGGGGACTCGCTAGCTCCTACGAGCAGTACTTC. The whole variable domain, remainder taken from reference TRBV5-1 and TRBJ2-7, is KAGVTQTPRYLIKTRGQQVTLSCSPISGHRSVSWYQQTPGQGLQFLFEYFSETQRNKGNFPGRFSGRQFSNSRSEMNVSTLELGDSALYLCASRGLASSYEQYFGPGTRLTVT.